Below are 18 T cell receptor beta chains sequenced from a single sample in a study of cytomegalovirus exposure and HLA in healthy donors. The primer mix had 60 Vbeta and 13 Jbeta primers. Clones were read by immunoSEQ multiplex PCR, and TCRdb kept only the in-frame ones, dropping some. The sample yields some 120,000 clones, roughly 82% seen once. The sample consisted of PBMCs. These receptors came from a woman aged 55-75 years in good health and CMV-seropositive.

The V call is TRBV5-4, the J call TRBJ1-2, with TRBD1 matching over 10 bases. This CDR3 has 14 amino acids. Germline lookup yields CDR1 SGHNT and CDR2 YYREEE (reference sequence). Trimming took 6 bases from V and 4 from J; bases not matched to a gene: 6. The CDR3: CASTPGQGIYGYTF. The CDR3 DNA reads TGTGCCAGCACCCCGGGACAGGGGATCTATGGCTACACCTTC.

The chain carries TRBV7-9 and TRBJ2-5; no definite D call. The J call may be wrong; the DNA end is better matched by TRBJ2-7. The CDR3 length is 11 residues. CDR1 and CDR2 (germline): SEHNR, FQNEAQ (reference sequence). The CDR3 DNA sequence: TGTGCCAGCAGCAGCCACTACGAGCAGTACTTC. The encoded protein is CASSSHYEQYF.

The rearrangement links TRBV7-6 to TRBJ2-7; a weak D match, TRBD1 (6 bases). The CDR3 runs 13 residues. The V end lost 3 bases, the J end lost 5 bases, and 11 bases lay between the germline ends. CDR1 is SGHVS and CDR2 is FNYEAQ in the germline V gene. The CDR3 DNA is TGTGCCAGCAGCTTTAGGGGGTCCCACGAGCAGTACTTC. Translated, it gives CASSFRGSHEQYF.

The rearrangement uses TRBV7-3 and TRBJ1-1; TRBD1 matches at 9 bases. The CDR3 has 14 amino acids. V trimming: 5 bases; J trimming: 5 bases; junction bases outside the gene matches: 6. Germline assignment: CDR1 SGHTA and CDR2 FQGTGA. CDR3 coding DNA: TGTGCCAGCAGCCAGGGACAGGGCGTTACTGAAGCTTTCTTT. It is translated as CASSQGQGVTEAFF.

V usage is TRBV6-4 and J usage is TRBJ1-2, with D unclear. V was clipped by 6 bases and J by 3 bases, with 11 bases between them. The CDR3 contains 13 residues. The germline CDR1 and CDR2 sequences are MRHNA and SNTAGT. DNA for the CDR3: TGTGCCAGCAGATACGGGTCAGACTATGGCTACACCTTC. Its protein is CASRYGSDYGYTF.

This clone was observed a handful of times. This rearrangement joins TRBV4-1 to TRBJ1-6; D perhaps matches TRBD1 (5 bases). Germline CDR1 reads MGHRA; CDR2 reads YSYEKL. Trimming took off 2 bases at V and 7 bases at J, with 9 bases between the two ends. The CDR3 has 14 residues. CDR3 nucleotides: TGCGCCAGCAGCCAAAAGGGGTGGAATTCACCCCTCCACTTT. Protein product: CASSQKGWNSPLHF.

This chain uses TRBV4-1 with TRBJ2-1, with TRBD2 matching 7 bases. CDR1 MGHRA and CDR2 YSYEKL come from the germline V gene. The CDR3 contains 17 residues. V was pared by 4 bases and J by 0 bases, with 9 bases of the junction left unmatched. The CDR3 nucleotides are TGCGCCAGCAGCCCAGACGGGCGGGGGAGCTCCTACAATGAGCAGTTCTTC. Amino acids: CASSPDGRGSSYNEQFF.

This clone was counted between two and nine times. V gene TRBV27 combines with J gene TRBJ2-7, with D tentatively TRBD1 (6 bases). Germline loops: CDR1 MNHEY, CDR2 SMNVEV (reference sequence). The CDR3 length is 15 residues. With 6 bases removed from V and 2 bases from J, the gap between germline ends came to 17 bases. CDR3 residues: CASSRARTAAYEQYF. CDR3 DNA sequence: TGTGCCAGCAGCCGGGCCCGGACAGCCGCCTACGAGCAGTACTTC.

The rearrangement uses TRBV11-2 and TRBJ2-3; a weak D match, TRBD2 (6 bases). Trimming removed 6 bases from V and 1 base from J, with 14 bases in between. This CDR3 contains 15 residues. Germline V gene lookup returns CDR1 SGHAT and CDR2 FQNNGV. In DNA form, the CDR3 reads TGTGCCAGCAGTCCCTCGCGGGGACGCACAGATACGCAGTATTTT. As protein: CASSPSRGRTDTQYF.

The gene calls are TRBV2 and TRBJ2-1, with 10 positions matching TRBD2. The CDR3 covers 16 residues. The V gene's germline CDR1 is SNHLY and CDR2 FYNNEI. Trimming removed 5 bases from V and 9 bases from J; junction bases left unmatched: 13. The CDR3 loop is CASSFKRGGRGGEQFF. Written as DNA, the CDR3 is TGTGCCAGCAGTTTTAAGCGGGGGGGCAGAGGAGGTGAGCAGTTCTTC.

The rearrangement uses TRBV11-1 and TRBJ2-5; TRBD2 aligns across 10 bases. The CDR3 contains 16 residues. Germline CDR1 and CDR2: SGHAT and FQDESV (reference sequence). The V segment lost 4 bases and the J segment 5 bases; nucleotides outside the gene matches: 10. The CDR3 bases are TGTGCCAGCAGCTCCGGGAAGCGGGGGGGCAGGGAGACCCAGTACTTC. Its translation is CASSSGKRGGRETQYF.

This clone appeared once. This chain connects TRBV7-2 to TRBJ2-1; D unresolved. V was clipped by 1 base and J by 2 bases, with 9 bases between them. Per germline, CDR1 SGHTA and CDR2 FQGNSA. The CDR3 sequence is 15 residues long. The CDR3 DNA sequence: TGTGCCAGCAGCTTAGTCACAGCCCCCTACAATGAGCAGTTCTTC. Translation gives CASSLVTAPYNEQFF.

Notes on this clone: The junction differs from germline at one of its ends, possibly a read error. The V and J genes are TRBV7-3 and TRBJ1-2; D is perhaps TRBD1 (6 bases). The CDR3 is made up of 13 amino acids. Germline V gives CDR1 SGHTA, CDR2 FQGTGA. The DNA of the CDR3 is TGTGCCAGCAGCTTAATGGCCAGGGGCGGCTCCACCTTC. As protein: CASSLMARGGSTF.

The J gene is TRBJ2-1, the V gene TRBV12-5; D not certain. This CDR3 comprises 15 residues. Germline CDR1 and CDR2: LGHNT and FRNRAP. Trimming removed 1 base from V and 5 bases from J, with 12 bases in between. CDR3 sequence reads: CASGLAIQTNNEQFF. The CDR3 DNA reads TGTGCTAGTGGTTTGGCAATACAAACCAACAATGAGCAGTTCTTC.

The chain employs TRBV15 and TRBJ1-6; unclear D gene. Germline CDR1 is LNHNV and CDR2 is YYDKDF (reference sequence). CDR3 size: 16 residues. Trimming removed 1 base from V and 5 bases from J, with 12 bases in between. The CDR3 loop reads CATSRVNGRNNSPLHF. The CDR3 nucleotides are TGTGCCACCAGCAGAGTTAATGGCAGAAATAATTCACCCCTCCACTTT.

The chain couples TRBV19 to TRBJ2-3, with 7 bases identical to TRBD1. Germline V lookup: CDR1 LNHDA, CDR2 SQIVND (reference sequence). The ends lost 7 bases at V and 1 base at J; junction bases unmatched: 5. This CDR3 is 14 amino acids long. The CDR3 DNA sequence: TGTGCCAGTACCTTGGGACAGCGCACAGATACGCAGTATTTT. It encodes CASTLGQRTDTQYF. The full variable domain, in which reference TRBV19 and TRBJ2-3 provide the parts outside the CDR3, is DGGITQSPKYLFRKEGQNVTLSCEQNLNHDAMYWYRQDPGQGLRLIYYSQIVNDFQKGDIAEGYSVSREKKESFPLTVTSAQKNPTAFYLCASTLGQRTDTQYFGPGTRLTVL.

The rearrangement links TRBV12-5 to TRBJ2-5; TRBD1 aligns across 12 bases. TRBJ2-7 explains the end of the DNA better; the J call may be wrong. The CDR3 covers 21 residues. Germline CDR1 LGHNT, CDR2 FRNRAP. CDR3 residues: CASGLALASPWDRGLVNEQYF. In nucleotides, the CDR3 is TGTGCTAGTGGTTTGGCCCTAGCGTCTCCCTGGGACAGGGGGCTTGTCAACGAGCAGTACTTC.

This chain uses TRBV6-5 with TRBJ1-6; maybe TRBD1 (5 bases). This CDR3 region has 14 residues. V dropped 7 bases and J dropped 9 bases, with 16 bases sitting between them. Germline CDR1 MNHEY, CDR2 SVGAGI. The CDR3 DNA is TGTGCCAGCACCGATGGGATGGGGGGTTCACCCCTCCACTTT. Protein: CASTDGMGGSPLHF.